These 10 T cell receptor beta chains originate from one sample sequenced in a study of T cell responses to AZD1222 COVID-19 vaccine. Assay used: immunoSEQ multiplex PCR; TCRdb lists only in-frame clones, some missing. The sample consists of fewer than 200,000 clones, approximately 88% of them appearing once. This material consisted of peripheral blood, taken 28 days after the second AZD1222 dose. The receptors come from an adult who received the AZD1222 COVID-19 vaccine.

This clone is a singleton in its sample. V and J are TRBV6-5 and TRBJ2-7; D call uncertain. V gave up 2 bases and J gave up 5 bases, with 10 bases separating them. The germline V gene encodes CDR1 MNHEY and CDR2 SVGAGI. The CDR3 has 13 amino acids. The chain's CDR3 is CASSYSGYHEQYF. For the CDR3, the DNA is TGTGCCAGCAGTTACAGTGGGTATCACGAGCAGTACTTC.

The J gene is TRBJ1-5, the V gene TRBV7-2; TRBD1 might be the D (5 bases). Trimming shortened V by 3 bases and J by 7 bases, and 10 bases separated the two germline ends. Germline V gives CDR1 SGHTA, CDR2 FQGNSA. This CDR3 comprises 13 residues. CDR3 DNA sequence: TGTGCCAGCAGCTTCAGACAGAAACAGCCCCAGCATTTT. Its translation: CASSFRQKQPQHF.

The chain employs TRBV7-3 and TRBJ1-1; no clear D gene. There are 16 residues in the CDR3. In germline, CDR1 is SGHTA, CDR2 FQGTGA. V gave up 0 bases and J gave up 0 bases, with 11 bases separating them. The CDR3 loop is CASSLTPGGMNTEAFF. In nucleotides, the CDR3 is TGTGCCAGCAGCTTAACCCCGGGAGGGATGAACACTGAAGCTTTCTTT.

This clone was seen a single time. The chain has TRBV7-3 and TRBJ2-6; D is possibly TRBD1 (5 bases). Germline-derived CDR1 and CDR2 are SGHTA and FQGTGA. Trimming took 5 bases from V and 1 from J, leaving 6 bases between them. The CDR3 contains 14 residues. Here the CDR3 reads CASSPGSGANVLTF. The CDR3 DNA is TGTGCCAGCAGCCCAGGGTCTGGGGCCAACGTCCTGACTTTC.

The chain combines TRBV5-6 with TRBJ2-2; D gene uncertain. The CDR3 runs to 12 residues. Trimming left V 4 bases short and J 8 bases short, with 9 bases between. Germline assignment: CDR1 SGHDT and CDR2 YYEEEE. CDR3 nucleotide sequence: TGTGCCAGCAGCCTAGTAGGGGGGGAGCTGTTTTTT. Protein: CASSLVGGELFF.

This rearrangement joins TRBV10-1 to TRBJ2-2; D remains unclear. The CDR3 loop spans 13 amino acids. From germline, CDR1 is WNHNN and CDR2 SYGVQD (reference sequence). The V end was cut by 2 bases, the J end by 7 bases, with 8 bases between. CDR3 sequence reads: CASSEMLLGELFF. As DNA, the CDR3 is TGCGCCAGCAGTGAGATGCTTCTCGGGGAGCTGTTTTTT.

This chain links TRBV5-1 with TRBJ2-5; no clear D gene. CDR3 length: 12 residues. V lost 4 bases and J lost 3, with 7 bases in between. The germline V gene encodes CDR1 SGHRS and CDR2 YFSETQ. CDR3 bases: TGCGCCAGCAGCGTAAACAAAGAGACCCAGTACTTC. Translating gives CASSVNKETQYF.

This clone appeared once. The chain joins TRBV7-9 to TRBJ1-6; D perhaps matches TRBD1 (5 bases). V lost 5 bases to trimming and J lost 0 bases, with 17 bases between them. The CDR3 has 18 residues. Germline V gene sequence: CDR1 SEHNR, CDR2 FQNEAQ (reference sequence). The CDR3 protein is CASSEGWQGSSYNSPLHF. The CDR3 DNA reads as TGTGCCAGCAGCGAGGGGTGGCAGGGAAGCTCCTATAATTCACCCCTCCACTTT.

This sequence joins TRBV7-2 and TRBJ1-2, with D possibly being TRBD1 (5 bases). V was pared by 5 bases and J by 8 bases, with 15 bases between. CDR3 length: 13 amino acids. From germline, CDR1 is SGHTA and CDR2 FQGNSA. The CDR3 sequence: CASSQAPGQGYTF. CDR3 bases: TGTGCCAGCAGCCAAGCCCCAGGGCAAGGCTACACCTTC.

This clone was counted a few times. The rearrangement uses TRBV5-6 and TRBJ2-7; D is unresolved. The CDR3 spans 14 residues. Germline V gives CDR1 SGHDT, CDR2 YYEEEE. With 0 bases removed from V and 3 bases from J, the gap between germline ends came to 10 bases. DNA for the CDR3: TGTGCCAGCAGCTTGGGGGAAGGAGACTACGAGCAGTACTTC. The encoded protein is CASSLGEGDYEQYF.